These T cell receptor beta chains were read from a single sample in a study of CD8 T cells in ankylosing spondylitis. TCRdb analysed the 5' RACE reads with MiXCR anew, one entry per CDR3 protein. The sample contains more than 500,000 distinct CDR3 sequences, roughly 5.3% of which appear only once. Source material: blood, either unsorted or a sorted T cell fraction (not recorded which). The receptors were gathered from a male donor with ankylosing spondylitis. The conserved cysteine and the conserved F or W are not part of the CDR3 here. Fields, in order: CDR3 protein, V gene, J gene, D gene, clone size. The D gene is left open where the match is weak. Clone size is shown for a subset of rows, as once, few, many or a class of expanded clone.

ASSIRTVNTEAF	TRBV4-1	TRBJ1-1	.	few
SARDTSSGGVEQF	TRBV20-1	TRBJ2-1	.	.
ASSSVGDNSPLH	TRBV12-3/TRBV12-4	TRBJ1-6	.	many
ASSPPVGQGADTEAF	TRBV18	TRBJ1-1	TRBD1	.
SARDTRWGNTEAF	TRBV20-1	TRBJ1-1	.	many
ASSLRTGGHEQY	TRBV7-2	TRBJ2-7	TRBD1	many
ASSQDIVRGYSEAF	TRBV4-3	TRBJ1-1	.	many
SVPPAGSSYNEQF	TRBV29-1	TRBJ2-1	.	many
ASSPGTANYGYT	TRBV6-1	TRBJ1-2	TRBD1	many
ASSFLVTYNEQF	TRBV7-9	TRBJ2-1	.	many
ASSLGRPMRSPLH	TRBV7-2	TRBJ1-6	.	many
ASSSNREFTDTQY	TRBV28	TRBJ2-3	.	many
ASSLDAGSYGYT	TRBV12-3/TRBV12-4	TRBJ1-2	.	many
ASSPSRTNEKLF	TRBV7-9	TRBJ1-4	.	.
ASSTSGLEQF	TRBV28	TRBJ2-1	.	few